This T cell receptor (beta chain) was captured in a study of cytomegalovirus exposure and HLA in healthy donors. This CDR3 spans 15 amino acids. Trimming left V 5 bases short and J 10 bases short, with 23 bases between. The germline gives CDR1 SGHAT, CDR2 FQNNGV. Primers for the PCR totalled 60 Vbeta and 13 Jbeta. Libraries were prepared by immunoSEQ multiplex PCR; TCRdb keeps only in-frame clonotypes and omits some of them. Of 100,000 or so clones in the sample, 75% to 85% were seen once. The source is a woman aged 18 to 35 in good health and CMV-seronegative. Sequencing was carried out using PBMCs. The chain uses TRBV11-2 and TRBJ1-1; unclear D gene. The CDR3 nucleotides read TGTGCCAGCAGCCCGCCGGTGGATGGGCCCTTGTTAGCTTTCTTT. Residues: CASSPPVDGPLLAFF.